The 28 T cell receptor beta chains below come from one sample, sequenced in a study of cytomegalovirus exposure and HLA in healthy donors listed by TCRdb under 2017. Library method: the immunoSEQ multiplex PCR assay. TCRdb limited this immuneACCESS table to in-frame rearrangements with V and J called. A share of clones is missing; checked studies link under half to unresolved V genes, and the rest is unexplained. The sample table lists 100,000 to 150,000 clones, almost 90% of them with a count of one. The ten largest clones capture 1.4% of the sample. Material for sequencing was PBMCs. All receptors come from a man aged 25 to 40 in good health and CMV-seronegative.

The chain combines TRBV5-1 with TRBJ2-5, with D perhaps TRBD1 (6 bases). The germline CDR1 and CDR2 sequences are SGHRS and YFSETQ. Trimming cost V 5 bases and J 1 base, with 12 bases left between them. This CDR3 is built from 14 residues. In DNA, the CDR3 is TGCGCCAGCAGTTCTCAGGGGTCCCAAGAGACCCAGTACTTC. Residues: CASSSQGSQETQYF.

This clone has just one count. The chain carries TRBV6-6 and TRBJ1-2, with TRBD1 matching 7 bases. The CDR3 length is 13 residues. Germline CDR1 is MNHNY and CDR2 is SVGAGI (reference sequence). The V segment lost 6 bases and the J segment 6 bases; nucleotides outside the gene matches: 7. Here the CDR3 DNA reads TGTGCCAGCAGCCTTCAGGGGGGTGATGGCTACACCTTC. It is translated as CASSLQGGDGYTF.

V usage is TRBV30 and J usage is TRBJ2-3; TRBD2 matches at 8 bases. The CDR3 is 12 residues long. V shed 3 bases and J 6 bases; nucleotides not matched to a gene: 2. Per the germline V gene, CDR1 is GTSNPN and CDR2 is SVGIG (reference sequence). CDR3 amino acids: CAWRTGGDTQYF. CDR3 in DNA: TGTGCCTGGAGAACGGGGGGGGATACGCAGTATTTT.

V usage is TRBV10-2 and J usage is TRBJ2-1; D gene unclear. CDR1 is WSHSY and CDR2 is SAAADI in the germline V gene. The CDR3 covers 13 residues. V was clipped by 3 bases and J by 12 bases, with 15 bases between them. CDR3 sequence: CASSELYSLGQFF. CDR3 nucleotide sequence: TGCGCCAGCAGTGAATTGTATAGTCTCGGGCAGTTCTTC.

This chain links TRBV6-1 with TRBJ1-4, with no clear D. The CDR3 length is 12 residues. Germline values: CDR1 MNHNS, CDR2 SASEGT. Deletions cut 2 bases from V and 5 bases from J, with 3 bases between. Here the CDR3 DNA reads TGTGCCAGCAGTGAAATAAATGAAAAACTGTTTTTT. Its protein is CASSEINEKLFF.

The sample holds one count of this clone. CDR3 DNA: TGTGCCAGCAGTTATCGGGGATCCGAGCAGTACTTC. This gives the protein CASSYRGSEQYF. This sequence joins TRBV6-5 and TRBJ2-7; a possible D gene is TRBD2 (5 bases). The ends were cut back, 3 bases at V and 6 bases at J, with 9 bases in the middle. This CDR3 is built from 12 residues. CDR1 and CDR2 from the germline V gene are MNHEY and SVGAGI.

The chain joins TRBV10-1 to TRBJ2-3, with D possibly being TRBD2 (5 bases). Trimming took off 5 bases at V and 0 bases at J, with 9 bases between the two ends. Germline V gives CDR1 WNHNN, CDR2 SYGVQD (reference sequence). The CDR3 is 14 residues long. The CDR3 here is CASSRSGSTDTQYF. In nucleotides, the CDR3 is TGCGCCAGCAGTAGAAGCGGCAGCACAGATACGCAGTATTTT.

V and J are TRBV2 and TRBJ1-4; a possible D gene is TRBD1 (5 bases). V was cut by 7 bases and J by 3 bases, with 12 bases left in between. The germline V gene encodes CDR1 SNHLY and CDR2 FYNNEI. The CDR3 has 14 residues. CDR3: CASIRDRPNEKLFF. For the CDR3, the DNA is TGTGCCAGCATTCGAGACAGACCTAATGAAAAACTGTTTTTT.

This clone appeared a few times. The rearrangement uses TRBV30 and TRBJ1-2; TRBD1 matches 8 bases. The CDR3 extends over 15 amino acids. V shed 4 bases and J 4 bases; nucleotides not matched to a gene: 11. Germline CDR1 and CDR2: GTSNPN and SVGIG (reference sequence). DNA of the CDR3: TGTGCCTGGACCTCCTACAGGGGGGTGGGCTATGGCTACACCTTC. Amino acids: CAWTSYRGVGYGYTF.

The rearrangement joins TRBV7-2 to TRBJ2-1; no reliable D call. CDR1 SGHTA and CDR2 FQGNSA come from the germline V gene. The CDR3 covers 14 residues. The germline V and J ends were trimmed by 5 bases and 3 bases, with 11 bases remaining between them. The CDR3 here is CASSPNDNYNEQFF. The CDR3 region has the DNA TGTGCCAGCAGCCCCAACGACAACTACAATGAGCAGTTCTTC.

The chain links TRBV5-1 to TRBJ2-7; TRBD2 is a possible D gene (6 bases). Trimming stripped 0 bases from V and 3 bases from J, with 16 bases between. This CDR3 is built from 16 residues. Germline CDR1 SGHRS, CDR2 YFSETQ. CDR3 nucleotide sequence: TGCGCCAGCAGCTTGGAGTGGGGGGAATACCACTACGAGCAGTACTTC. Translated, it gives CASSLEWGEYHYEQYF.

This chain connects TRBV4-1 to TRBJ2-2, with 9 bases that match TRBD1. Per germline, CDR1 MGHRA and CDR2 YSYEKL. V shed 1 base, J shed 0 bases, and the junction held 0 bases outside the gene matches. The CDR3 contains 16 residues. CDR3 residues: CASSQGQGANTGELFF. In nucleotides, the CDR3 is TGCGCCAGCAGCCAAGGACAGGGGGCGAACACCGGGGAGCTGTTTTTT.

This clone was picked up one time. This sequence joins TRBV27 and TRBJ2-2, with TRBD1 matching 9 bases. V shed 4 bases, J shed 3 bases, and the junction held 3 bases outside the gene matches. There are 15 residues in the CDR3. Germline V gene lookup returns CDR1 MNHEY and CDR2 SMNVEV (reference sequence). The CDR3 nucleotides are TGTGCCAGCAGTTACAGGGGGCTGGACACCGGGGAGCTGTTTTTT. Residues: CASSYRGLDTGELFF.

The V call is TRBV15, the J call TRBJ1-1; 7 nucleotides agree with TRBD1. Per germline, CDR1 LNHNV and CDR2 YYDKDF (reference sequence). The V gene end was trimmed by 5 bases and the J gene end by 1 base; junction bases not matched to a gene: 4. CDR3 length: 14 amino acids. CDR3 loop: CATSRRQGNTEAFF. The CDR3 nucleotides read TGTGCCACCAGCCGAAGACAGGGGAACACTGAAGCTTTCTTT. The variable domain in full, completed from reference TRBV15 and TRBJ1-1, reads DAMVIQNPRYQVTQFGKPVTLSCSQTLNHNVMYWYQQKSSQAPKLLFHYYDKDFNNEADTPDNFQSRRPNTSFCFLDIRSPGLGDTAMYLCATSRRQGNTEAFFGQGTRLTVV.

The rearrangement uses TRBV18 and TRBJ2-7, with no clear D. V lost 4 bases to trimming and J lost 3 bases, with 13 bases between them. CDR3 length: 14 amino acids. Germline CDR1 is KGHSH and CDR2 is LQKENI. DNA for the CDR3: TGTGCCAGCTCACTGGCCACCCTTCTCTACGAGCAGTACTTC. It specifies CASSLATLLYEQYF.

The rearrangement joins TRBV15 to TRBJ2-3, with 9 bases that match TRBD2. Germline V gives CDR1 LNHNV, CDR2 YYDKDF (reference sequence). Trimming cost V 1 base and J 4 bases; bases outside gene matches: 9. The CDR3 sequence is 17 residues long. CDR3 in DNA: TGTGCCACCAGCAGAGTGGCTAGCGGGAAAGGGGCAGATACGCAGTATTTT. Its protein product is CATSRVASGKGADTQYF.

The chain combines TRBV2 with TRBJ2-7; 8 nucleotides match TRBD1. Germline trimming cut 6 bases from V and 4 bases from J; bases unmatched to any gene: 8. CDR1 is SNHLY and CDR2 is FYNNEI in the germline V gene. This CDR3 has 14 residues. The CDR3 region has the DNA TGTGCCAGCAGCGAGGACAGGGCTGGGTACGAGCAGTACTTC. Translation: CASSEDRAGYEQYF.

This clone appeared a single time. The V gene is TRBV27, the J gene TRBJ2-7; the match to TRBD1 covers 7 bases. Germline V gene lookup returns CDR1 MNHEY and CDR2 SMNVEV (reference sequence). V lost 5 bases, J lost 4 bases, and 5 bases stayed unmatched. This CDR3 spans 13 amino acids. The CDR3 region is CASSQGGAYEQYF. In DNA, the CDR3 is TGTGCCAGCAGTCAAGGGGGCGCGTACGAGCAGTACTTC.

J is TRBJ2-1 and V is TRBV9; 11 nucleotides agree with TRBD2. With 3 bases clipped from V and 4 bases from J, the junction kept 3 bases outside the gene matches. The germline V gene encodes CDR1 SGDLS and CDR2 YYNGEE. The CDR3 is 15 amino acids. The CDR3 here is CASSAGTSGYNEQFF. CDR3 nucleotides: TGTGCCAGCAGCGCCGGGACTAGCGGATACAATGAGCAGTTCTTC.

The chain is built from TRBV4-1 and TRBJ2-7; possible D gene TRBD1, 5 bases. The ends were cut back, 0 bases at V and 6 bases at J, with 15 bases in the middle. The V gene's germline CDR1 is MGHRA and CDR2 YSYEKL. CDR3 length: 15 residues. The CDR3 loop is CASSQEDRSASEQYF. The CDR3 DNA reads as TGCGCCAGCAGCCAAGAAGACAGATCTGCGTCCGAGCAGTACTTC.

The V and J genes are TRBV6-1 and TRBJ2-3; 11 bases map to TRBD2. Germline lookup yields CDR1 MNHNS and CDR2 SASEGT. The ends lost 3 bases at V and 5 bases at J; junction bases unmatched: 10. There are 17 residues in the CDR3. In nucleotides, the CDR3 is TGTGCCAGCAGTGAGTCCCGACTAGCGGGATCGGGAGATACGCAGTATTTT. It is translated as CASSESRLAGSGDTQYF.

This chain joins TRBV7-2 and TRBJ2-5, with 8 bases identical to TRBD2. Looked up from germline, CDR1 is SGHTA and CDR2 is FQGNSA. The trim removed 1 base at V and 5 bases at J, leaving 6 bases unmatched. The CDR3 has 15 amino acids. The CDR3: CASSLVTGGPETQYF. CDR3 in DNA: TGTGCCAGCAGCTTAGTTACGGGAGGGCCGGAGACCCAGTACTTC.

V and J are TRBV27 and TRBJ2-3; 8 positions match TRBD2. The CDR3 spans 16 residues. After removal of 5 bases from V and 6 bases from J, the junction contained 13 bases not matched to a gene. Germline CDR1 reads MNHEY; CDR2 reads SMNVEV (reference sequence). The CDR3 region has the DNA TGTGCCAGCAGTCCGCTGGGAGCGGGAGACGGGGATACGCAGTATTTT. This translates into CASSPLGAGDGDTQYF.

This clone was seen just once. The chain links TRBV9 to TRBJ2-5, with D possibly being TRBD2 (5 bases). The CDR3 has 13 residues. V lost 4 bases and J 1 base, leaving 8 bases between the germline ends. Germline CDR1 SGDLS, CDR2 YYNGEE. DNA of the CDR3: TGTGCCAGCAGCCGAGCGGCCCAAGAGACCCAGTACTTC. It encodes CASSRAAQETQYF.

The chain uses TRBV5-1 and TRBJ1-2, with D tentatively TRBD1 (5 bases). The CDR3 length is 15 residues. The germline V gene has CDR1 SGHRS and CDR2 YFSETQ. V was shortened by 4 bases and J by 7 bases, with 20 bases between the two germline ends. In DNA, the CDR3 is TGCGCCAGCAGCCCTCGATTGAACTCTCAGGGTGGCTACACCTTC. Its translation: CASSPRLNSQGGYTF.

The chain has TRBV19 and TRBJ2-3, with TRBD2 identical over 7 bases. V lost 6 bases to trimming and J lost 3 bases; unmatched junction nucleotides: 9. This CDR3 contains 15 residues. Germline loops: CDR1 LNHDA, CDR2 SQIVND (reference sequence). CDR3 sequence reads: CASRPLAGATDTQYF. The CDR3 DNA is TGTGCCAGTAGACCCCTTGCGGGAGCGACAGATACGCAGTATTTT.

J is TRBJ1-1 and V is TRBV7-2; no clear D. CDR1 and CDR2 from the germline V gene are SGHTA and FQGNSA. The CDR3 covers 14 residues. Trimming stripped 3 bases from V and 0 bases from J, with 8 bases between. CDR3 sequence reads: CASSFELMNTEAFF. CDR3 DNA: TGTGCCAGCAGCTTTGAGTTAATGAACACTGAAGCTTTCTTT. Complete variable domain (other parts from reference TRBV7-2 and TRBJ1-1): GAGVSQSPSNKVTEKGKDVELRCDPISGHTALYWYRQSLGQGLEFLIYFQGNSAPDKSGLPSDRFSAERTGGSVSTLTIQRTQQEDSAVYLCASSFELMNTEAFFGQGTRLTVV.

J is TRBJ1-1 and V is TRBV7-2; D may be TRBD1 (6 bases). Trimming left V 5 bases short and J 0 bases short, with 10 bases between. There are 14 residues in the CDR3. Germline assignment: CDR1 SGHTA and CDR2 FQGNSA. The CDR3 sequence: CASSPNRVNTEAFF. The CDR3 DNA sequence: TGTGCCAGCAGCCCGAACAGGGTGAACACTGAAGCTTTCTTT.